Below, 31 T cell receptor beta chains from the same sample are listed, as sequenced in a study of T cells in Graves' hyperthyroidism and ophthalmopathy. The source material, RNA transcripts, was used to amplify TCR beta CDR3 regions. A set of HTBI primers served as the primers for a first-round RT-PCR of the TCR CDR3. TCRdb redid the calling of the multiplex PCR reads with MiXCR, one entry per CDR3 protein. The repertoire holds about 210,000 distinct CDR3 sequences, with 17% as singletons. Sequencing was done on a sample of blood. All receptors come from a man aged 50 or older with Graves' hyperthyroidism.

The sample holds many counts of this clonotype. The J gene is TRBJ2-1, the V gene TRBV4-2; D might be TRBD2 (7 bases). Trimming removed 3 bases at V and 4 bases at J, with 19 bases between. This CDR3 has 17 residues. Germline CDR1 and CDR2: LGHNA and YNFKEQ. The CDR3 sequence is CASSQIGGRKPYNEQFF. The CDR3 coding sequence is TGTGCCAGCAGCCAGATCGGGGGGCGGAAACCGTACAATGAGCAGTTCTTC.

This clonotype has more than one count but fewer than ten. This sequence joins TRBV24-1 and TRBJ2-2, with TRBD1 identical over 8 bases. The CDR3 extends over 15 amino acids. The ends lost 7 bases at V and 3 bases at J; junction bases unmatched: 6. Germline V gene data show CDR1 as KGHDR and CDR2 as SFDVKD. CDR3 in DNA: TGTGCCACCAGATCGGGACAGGAGGACACCGGGGAGCTGTTTTTT. Amino acid sequence: CATRSGQEDTGELFF.

This clonotype has just a few counts. The chain has TRBV7-9 and TRBJ1-4; tentative D call: TRBD1 (6 bases). Germline-derived CDR1 and CDR2 are SEHNR and FQNEAQ (reference sequence). The CDR3 covers 12 residues. The V and J ends lost 7 bases and 7 bases respectively, with 10 bases between them. The CDR3 DNA reads as TGTGCCAGCATGGGGGCAAGTGAAAAACTGTTTTTT. Its translation: CASMGASEKLFF.

This clonotype was seen only a few times. The chain joins TRBV20-1 to TRBJ2-5, with TRBD2 identical over 10 bases. CDR1 and CDR2 from the germline V gene are DFQATT and SNEGSKA (reference sequence). The ends lost 5 bases at V and 4 bases at J; junction bases unmatched: 1. This CDR3 spans 12 amino acids. CDR3 loop: CSALAGGETQYF. The CDR3 DNA sequence: TGCAGTGCTTTAGCGGGAGGAGAGACCCAGTACTTC.

V is TRBV5-1 and J is TRBJ1-5, with TRBD1 matching 8 bases. This CDR3 has 15 residues. Trimming removed 5 bases from V and 0 bases from J; junction bases left unmatched: 4. Germline V CDR1 and CDR2: SGHRS, YFSETQ. Written as DNA, the CDR3 is TGCGCCAGCAGACAGGGGGTGAATAGCAATCAGCCCCAGCATTTT. Its translation: CASRQGVNSNQPQHF. The full variable domain, in which reference TRBV5-1 and TRBJ1-5 provide the parts outside the CDR3, is KAGVTQTPRYLIKTRGQQVTLSCSPISGHRSVSWYQQTPGQGLQFLFEYFSETQRNKGNFPGRFSGRQFSNSRSEMNVSTLELGDSALYLCASRQGVNSNQPQHFGDGTRLSIL.

CDR3 bases: TGTGCCAGCAGCCCACCTAGCGGGAGTTACTACGAGCAGTACTTC. As protein: CASSPPSGSYYEQYF. V usage is TRBV7-9 and J usage is TRBJ2-7; 10 bases line up with TRBD2. V dropped 5 bases and J dropped 3; count of bases not matched to a gene: 7. The CDR3 is 15 residues long. The germline V gene encodes CDR1 SEHNR and CDR2 FQNEAQ (reference sequence). Drawing the rest from reference TRBV7-9 and TRBJ2-7, the complete variable domain is DTGVSQNPRHKITKRGQNVTFRCDPISEHNRLYWYRQTLGQGPEFLTYFQNEAQLEKSRLLSDRFSAERPKGSFSTLEIQRTEQGDSAMYLCASSPPSGSYYEQYFGPGTRLTVT.

In this sample, this clonotype turned up a few times. V and J are TRBV12-3 or TRBV12-4 and TRBJ2-2, with TRBD2 matching over 8 bases. The CDR3 sequence is 17 residues long. The V segment lost 3 bases and the J segment 2 bases; nucleotides outside the gene matches: 8. The CDR3 spells CASSFSVAGNNTGELFF. As DNA, the CDR3 is TGTGCCAGCAGTTTCTCGGTAGCGGGAAATAACACCGGGGAGCTGTTTTTT.

This clonotype has ten or more counts. This rearrangement joins TRBV11-2 to TRBJ2-5, with a tentative D call TRBD2 (7 bases). This CDR3 region has 11 residues. V lost 5 bases, J lost 11 bases, and 12 bases lay in between. CDR1 is SGHAT and CDR2 is FQNNGV in the germline V gene. The CDR3 spells CASSGRGTQYF. The DNA of the CDR3 is TGTGCCAGCAGCGGGAGGGGGACACAGTACTTC.

This clonotype was observed a handful of times. The rearrangement joins TRBV6-1 to TRBJ2-1; D assignment may be TRBD1 or TRBD2 (6 bases each). The CDR3 runs 14 residues. The germline V gene encodes CDR1 MNHNS and CDR2 SASEGT. V lost 8 bases to trimming and J lost 2 bases, with 13 bases between them. The CDR3 DNA reads as TGTGCCAGCTGGAGGGGGGACACCTACAATGAGCAGTTCTTC. Protein: CASWRGDTYNEQFF.

At least ten counts were recorded for this clonotype. The rearrangement links TRBV30 to TRBJ2-2, with D possibly being TRBD1 (7 bases). Deletions cut 4 bases from V and 1 base from J, with 10 bases between. CDR1 is GTSNPN and CDR2 is SVGIG in the germline V gene (reference sequence). The CDR3 extends over 14 amino acids. CDR3 in DNA: TGTGCCTGGACAGGGGGGTTGAACACCGGGGAGCTGTTTTTT. Translating it yields CAWTGGLNTGELFF.

This clonotype was recorded at least ten times. The chain couples TRBV18 to TRBJ2-5; 7 bases are shared with TRBD2. Germline CDR1 reads KGHSH; CDR2 reads LQKENI. V trimming: 4 bases; J trimming: 1 base; junction bases outside the gene matches: 3. The CDR3 is made up of 14 amino acids. Here the CDR3 reads CASSLAGAQETQYF. In nucleotides, the CDR3 is TGTGCCAGCTCACTGGCGGGAGCCCAAGAGACCCAGTACTTC.

V and J are TRBV10-3 and TRBJ2-1; TRBD1 is a possible D gene (6 bases). Trimming took off 3 bases at V and 3 bases at J, with 12 bases between the two ends. This CDR3 region has 15 residues. Per the germline V gene, CDR1 is ENHRY and CDR2 is SYGVKD. CDR3 nucleotide sequence: TGTGCCATCAGTGAACCGAGAGGGGGCTACAATGAGCAGTTCTTC. It yields the protein CAISEPRGGYNEQFF.

This clonotype appeared many times. This chain joins TRBV5-1 and TRBJ1-1, with D possibly being TRBD1 (5 bases). Germline values: CDR1 SGHRS, CDR2 YFSETQ. Between the trimmed V and J ends, which lost 0 bases and 6 bases, there was a span of 9 bases. This CDR3 is 13 amino acids long. The CDR3 region is CASSLVQGPEAFF. CDR3 bases: TGCGCCAGCAGCTTGGTTCAGGGCCCTGAAGCTTTCTTT.

Note on this clonotype: A much larger clone lies one base from this, so it may be a read error. The chain has TRBV6-1 and TRBJ2-7; D is tentatively TRBD1 or TRBD2 (5 bases each). The V gene lost 2 bases and the J gene lost 7 bases, with 24 bases spanning the gap. The CDR3 contains 17 residues. In germline, CDR1 is MNHNS, CDR2 SASEGT. CDR3 bases: TGTGCCAGCAGTGAATATCAGGGCGAGGGAGTCGACAATGAGCAGTACTTC. Protein product: CASSEYQGEGVDNEQYF.

This clonotype has at least ten counts. V usage is TRBV29-1 and J usage is TRBJ2-1; TRBD2 agrees at 10 bases. The V and J ends lost 7 bases and 2 bases, in that order; junction bases with no gene match: 2. The V gene's germline CDR1 is SQVTM and CDR2 ANQGSEA. CDR3 size: 13 residues. In DNA, the CDR3 is TGCAGCGCCGGGACTAGCGCCTACAATGAGCAGTTCTTC. It yields the protein CSAGTSAYNEQFF.

The sample holds a few counts of this clonotype. The chain links TRBV12-3 or TRBV12-4 to TRBJ2-7; no clear D gene. Trimming took 6 bases from V and 3 from J, leaving 12 bases between them. The CDR3 runs 13 residues. CDR3: CASSSRFRYEQYF. CDR3 bases: TGTGCCAGCAGCTCCAGATTCCGCTACGAGCAGTACTTC.

There are many counts of this clonotype. The V and J genes are TRBV7-3 and TRBJ2-7; possibly TRBD1 or TRBD2 for D (6 bases each). V was clipped by 2 bases and J by 5 bases, with 16 bases between them. The CDR3 consists of 15 residues. Germline CDR1 SGHTA, CDR2 FQGTGA. This CDR3 reads CASSLDAGGGNEQYF. CDR3 in DNA: TGTGCCAGCAGCTTAGACGCCGGGGGCGGGAACGAGCAGTACTTC. Full variable domain (remainder filled in from reference TRBV7-3 and TRBJ2-7): GAGVSQTPSNKVTEKGKYVELRCDPISGHTALYWYRQSLGQGPEFLIYFQGTGAADDSGLPNDRFFAVRPEGSVSTLKIQRTERGDSAVYLCASSLDAGGGNEQYFGPGTRLTVT.

V gene TRBV5-1 combines with J gene TRBJ2-1; the match to TRBD2 covers 13 bases. Germline V gene sequence: CDR1 SGHRS, CDR2 YFSETQ. V was clipped by 0 bases and J by 8 bases; unmatched bases: 5. The CDR3 is 16 residues long. CDR3 bases: TGCGCCAGCAGCTTGGGCGGGACTAGCGGGATGGATGAGCAGTTCTTC. Translation: CASSLGGTSGMDEQFF.

The rearrangement links TRBV7-9 to TRBJ2-3; 7 bases fit TRBD2. V trimming: 1 base; J trimming: 5 bases; junction bases outside the gene matches: 15. CDR1 is SEHNR and CDR2 is FQNEAQ in the germline V gene (reference sequence). CDR3 length: 18 amino acids. In DNA, the CDR3 is TGTGCCAGCAGCTTAGGCAGGACGGGGGGTGTGGGTCGAGATACGCAGTATTTT. This encodes CASSLGRTGGVGRDTQYF.

There are many counts of this clonotype. The gene calls are TRBV12-3 or TRBV12-4 and TRBJ1-4, with 9 bases that match TRBD1. Germline trimming cut 5 bases from V and 11 bases from J; bases unmatched to any gene: 12. The CDR3 is 15 amino acids. The CDR3 loop is CASSRPGQGLRKLFF. CDR3 nucleotides: TGTGCCAGCAGTCGACCGGGACAGGGTCTACGGAAACTGTTTTTT.

This clonotype has a count of ten or more. The chain uses TRBV7-8 and TRBJ2-3; TRBD2 might be the D (6 bases). The CDR3 has 15 amino acids. Germline CDR1 is SGHVS and CDR2 is FQNEAQ. V dropped 2 bases and J dropped 2 bases, with 11 bases sitting between them. The CDR3 loop is CASSLLGGPTDTQYF. In DNA form, the CDR3 reads TGTGCCAGCAGCTTACTCGGAGGGCCCACAGATACGCAGTATTTT.

This clonotype was counted many times. J is TRBJ2-5 and V is TRBV5-5, with a possible D match to TRBD1 (8 bases). Trimming removed 4 bases from V and 5 bases from J, with 15 bases in between. Germline CDR1 reads SGHKS; CDR2 reads YYEKEE (reference sequence). The CDR3 covers 14 residues. The CDR3, as DNA: TGTGCCAGCAGCCTTACAGGGGGGGACGAGACCCAGTACTTC. It codes for CASSLTGGDETQYF.

CDR3 coding DNA: TGTGCCAGCAGAACATCTCGCAATCAGCCCCAGCATTTT. This encodes CASRTSRNQPQHF. This chain connects TRBV6-2 or TRBV6-3 to TRBJ1-5, with D unclear. The CDR3 runs 13 residues. Trimming took off 6 bases at V and 2 bases at J, with 8 bases between the two ends. CDR1 MNHEY and CDR2 SVGEGT come from the germline V gene.

This clonotype came up many times. The chain employs TRBV20-1 and TRBJ2-1; the match to TRBD2 covers 16 bases. The germline gives CDR1 DFQATT, CDR2 SNEGSKA (reference sequence). J was trimmed by 0 bases and V by 5 bases; bases with no gene match: 10. This CDR3 comprises 19 residues. DNA of the CDR3: TGCAGTGCTCTCCCCGGGACTAGCGGGAGGGTGAGCTCCTACAATGAGCAGTTCTTC. This sequence encodes CSALPGTSGRVSSYNEQFF.

In its sample, this clonotype was seen many times. The V call is TRBV2, the J call TRBJ2-2, with TRBD1 matching 9 bases. Germline lookup yields CDR1 SNHLY and CDR2 FYNNEI. The CDR3 runs 14 residues. V lost 9 bases, J lost 6 bases, and 8 bases stayed unmatched. The chain's CDR3 is CASRDRAIAGELFF. For the CDR3, the DNA is TGTGCCAGTAGGGACAGGGCAATCGCCGGGGAGCTGTTTTTT.

Ten or more counts support this clonotype. The chain couples TRBV7-8 to TRBJ2-7, with 11 positions matching TRBD2. V gave up 5 bases and J gave up 3 bases; unmatched junction bases: 6. The germline V gene has CDR1 SGHVS and CDR2 FQNEAQ. This CDR3 comprises 15 residues. The chain's CDR3 is CASSPSGLADYEQYF. CDR3 coding DNA: TGTGCCAGCAGCCCCTCGGGACTAGCGGACTACGAGCAGTACTTC.

This clonotype was found many times. The rearrangement links TRBV18 to TRBJ2-7; 9 positions match TRBD2. The CDR3 contains 13 residues. Germline CDR1 and CDR2: KGHSH and LQKENI. V shed 2 bases, J shed 7 bases, and the junction held 3 bases outside the gene matches. CDR3 nucleotides: TGTGCCAGCTCACCAGGGCTAGCGGGGGAGCAGTACTTC. It specifies CASSPGLAGEQYF.

This clonotype occurred a few times. CDR3 nucleotide sequence: TGTGCCAGCAGTTATGATCGCGGGAGAAGTTTGGATACGCAGTATTTT. Protein sequence: CASSYDRGRSLDTQYF. The V call is TRBV6-1, the J call TRBJ2-3; 7 bases fit TRBD2. There are 16 residues in the CDR3. Germline values: CDR1 MNHNS, CDR2 SASEGT. The junction had 14 bases not matched to a gene; V was cut back by 5 bases and J by 6 bases.

This clonotype showed up many times. The chain is built from TRBV2 and TRBJ2-2, with TRBD2 matching 7 bases. V was clipped by 8 bases and J by 2 bases; unmatched bases: 8. Per germline, CDR1 SNHLY and CDR2 FYNNEI. CDR3 size: 15 residues. The CDR3 sequence: CASCLAGFNTGELFF. The CDR3 DNA reads TGTGCCAGCTGCTTAGCGGGCTTCAACACCGGGGAGCTGTTTTTT.

This clonotype was observed many times. V and J are TRBV6-1 and TRBJ1-4; 10 positions agree with TRBD1. The J segment lost 3 bases and the V segment lost 8 bases, leaving 6 bases of the junction unmatched. Germline assignment: CDR1 MNHNS and CDR2 SASEGT. The CDR3 totals 15 residues. DNA for the CDR3: TGTGCCAGCTCCAACGGACAGGGGGCTAATGAAAAACTGTTTTTT. Translated, it gives CASSNGQGANEKLFF.

In regard to this clonotype: A single base separates this from a much larger clone, so it may be a read error. The chain recombines TRBV27 with TRBJ2-7; D is perhaps TRBD1 (5 bases). Trimming stripped 5 bases from V and 4 bases from J, with 18 bases between. The CDR3 consists of 15 residues. Germline V CDR1 and CDR2: MNHEY, SMNVEV (reference sequence). CDR3 sequence (DNA): TGTGCCAGCAGTCTCCGGACATGGGGCAGTTACGAGCAGTACTTC. Encoded protein: CASSLRTWGSYEQYF.